The clone carrying this T cell receptor (beta chain) was counted at least ten times. Per germline, CDR1 ENHRY and CDR2 SYGVKD. J lost 8 bases, V lost 4 bases, and 5 bases had no gene match. The CDR3 loop spans 15 amino acids. These data belong to a study of prognosis after radiotherapy for stage I lung cancer. Genomic DNA yielded TCR beta CDR3, amplified by two-round multiplex PCR. Primers specific to each TRBV and TRBJ gene were used in first-round PCR. MiXCR was run by TCRdb on the multiplex PCR reads, yielding one entry per CDR3 protein. The sample shows fewer than 25,000 distinct CDR3 sequences, approximately 39% of them seen only once.

This rearrangement joins TRBV10-3 to TRBJ1-6; TRBD1 agrees at 10 bases. Material: PBMCs, obtained before or after stereotactic body radiation therapy (not recorded which). The sequence was obtained from a donor over 45 with non-small cell lung cancer. As DNA, the CDR3 is TGTGCCATCAGTGTGAGTGGGACAGGGGATTCACCCCTCCACTTT. Translating gives CAISVSGTGDSPLHF.